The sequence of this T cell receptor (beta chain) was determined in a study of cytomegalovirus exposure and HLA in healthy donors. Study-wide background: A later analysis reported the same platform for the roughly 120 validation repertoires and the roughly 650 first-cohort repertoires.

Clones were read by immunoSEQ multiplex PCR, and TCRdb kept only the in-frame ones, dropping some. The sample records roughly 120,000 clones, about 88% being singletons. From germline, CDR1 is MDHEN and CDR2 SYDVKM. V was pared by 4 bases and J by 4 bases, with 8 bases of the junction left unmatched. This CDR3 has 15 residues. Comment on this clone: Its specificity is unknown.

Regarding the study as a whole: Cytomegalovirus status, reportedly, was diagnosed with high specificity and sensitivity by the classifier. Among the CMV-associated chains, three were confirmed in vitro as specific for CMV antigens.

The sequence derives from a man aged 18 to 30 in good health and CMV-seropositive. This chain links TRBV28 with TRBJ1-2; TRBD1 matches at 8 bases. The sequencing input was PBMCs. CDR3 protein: CASSSSGGRSYGYTF. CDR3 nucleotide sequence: TGTGCCAGCAGTTCTTCAGGGGGCCGCTCCTATGGCTACACCTTC.